The clone carrying this TCR beta chain was seen a single time. In germline, CDR1 is MDHEN, CDR2 SYDVKM. V was cut by 6 bases and J by 0 bases, with 14 bases left in between. The CDR3 runs 16 residues. Authors' processing steps: Using reference gene primer amplification, nucleated cell counts were estimated. Method: immunoSEQ multiplex PCR; TCRdb's copy keeps in-frame clones and lacks some. V, J and clone size are those of that table, while D and trimming were read from the DNA. Of roughly 100,000 clones listed, around 90% are singletons. These data belong to a study of blood T cell repertoires in COVID-19. In the study overall: T cells, B-cell-depleted T cells, or PBMCs provided the cDNA or gDNA that served as material.

The V and J genes are TRBV28 and TRBJ2-2; no definite D call. The sequence was collected from a human donor in a cohort sampled during active COVID-19. The sequenced sample was peripheral blood. The DNA of the CDR3 is TGTGCCAGCAGCCTCTACGCCCAACCGAACACCGGGGAGCTGTTTTTT. Protein sequence: CASSLYAQPNTGELFF.